These 10 T cell receptor beta chains were all obtained from the same sample, sequenced in a study of early T cells in non-severe SARS-CoV-2 infection. TCRdb used MiXCR to reprocess the 5' RACE reads, holding one entry per CDR3 protein. Here the sample spans 40,000 to 45,000 distinct CDR3 sequences, 9% to 15% being singletons. Sequencing was carried out using whole blood. The receptors here all came from an adult who was a healthcare worker with PCR-confirmed SARS-CoV-2 infection or an uninfected control (not recorded which).

This clonotype was seen only a few times. This sequence joins TRBV2 and TRBJ1-5; the D gene is possibly TRBD1 (6 bases). The germline CDR1 and CDR2 sequences are SNHLY and FYNNEI. The ends were cut back, 1 base at V and 2 bases at J, with 9 bases in the middle. CDR3 length: 15 amino acids. CDR3 in amino acids: CASSEEGGGNQPQHF. For the CDR3, the DNA is TGTGCCAGCAGTGAAGAGGGGGGAGGCAATCAGCCCCAGCATTTT.

This clonotype showed up just a few times. The V and J genes are TRBV29-1 and TRBJ1-1; unclear D gene. This CDR3 is built from 10 residues. Trimming took 3 bases from V and 5 from J, leaving 4 bases between them. Germline CDR1 and CDR2: SQVTM and ANQGSEA. In DNA form, the CDR3 reads TGCAGCGTTGAGGGGACTGAAGCTTTCTTT. As protein: CSVEGTEAFF.

The chain uses TRBV20-1 and TRBJ2-7; no firm D call. The length of the CDR3 is 13 residues. Germline assignment: CDR1 DFQATT and CDR2 SNEGSKA (reference sequence). The V end lost 1 base, the J end lost 3 bases, and 10 bases lay between the germline ends. The CDR3 coding sequence is TGCAGTGCTAGAGCGGACCGACGCTACGAGCAGTACTTC. Protein sequence: CSARADRRYEQYF.

This clonotype occurred a few times. The chain is built from TRBV4-1 and TRBJ2-7, with D possibly matching TRBD1 (6 bases). V was shortened by 1 base and J by 4 bases, with 14 bases between the two germline ends. Germline values: CDR1 MGHRA, CDR2 YSYEKL. This CDR3 contains 15 residues. CDR3 bases: TGCGCCAGCAGCCAAGGAGACGGGACAACATACGAGCAGTACTTC. Its protein is CASSQGDGTTYEQYF.

This clonotype came up a few times. The rearrangement links TRBV7-6 to TRBJ2-2; no clear D gene. V lost 6 bases, J lost 5 bases, and 10 bases lay in between. Germline V gives CDR1 SGHVS, CDR2 FNYEAQ. This CDR3 contains 13 residues. The CDR3 reads CASSSLTTGELFF. CDR3 nucleotides: TGTGCCAGCAGTTCTCTCACTACCGGGGAGCTGTTTTTT.

This clonotype was seen repeatedly, ten times or more. This chain joins TRBV2 and TRBJ2-1; D is perhaps TRBD1 (5 bases). This CDR3 is 14 amino acids long. Germline V gene data show CDR1 as SNHLY and CDR2 as FYNNEI. V lost 6 bases to trimming and J lost 5 bases, with 14 bases between them. CDR3 coding DNA: TGTGCCAGCAGGGACACGGAATCGGACAATGAGCAGTTCTTC. This gives the protein CASRDTESDNEQFF.

This clonotype has a handful of counts. CDR3: CSARASGGASNEKLFF. CDR3 sequence (DNA): TGCAGTGCTAGAGCGTCAGGGGGGGCCAGTAATGAAAAACTGTTTTTT. J is TRBJ1-4 and V is TRBV20-1; 7 bases map to TRBD1. Germline V lookup: CDR1 DFQATT, CDR2 SNEGSKA (reference sequence). V shed 1 base and J 4 bases; nucleotides not matched to a gene: 9. This CDR3 has 16 residues.

This clonotype was observed at least ten times. This chain uses TRBV5-4 with TRBJ2-1; D is unclear. The V gene lost 6 bases and the J gene lost 5 bases, with 18 bases spanning the gap. This CDR3 is built from 15 residues. Germline assignment: CDR1 SGHNT and CDR2 YYREEE (reference sequence). The CDR3 DNA is TGTGCCAGCACCCTCGGCCCACCCTCGGACAATGAGCAGTTCTTC. Its protein product is CASTLGPPSDNEQFF.

This clonotype was seen ten or more times. The chain uses TRBV15 and TRBJ2-2, with D maybe TRBD2 (5 bases). Germline V gene sequence: CDR1 LNHNV, CDR2 YYDKDF (reference sequence). The CDR3 runs 19 residues. Trimming shortened V by 5 bases and J by 8 bases, and 30 bases separated the two germline ends. DNA of the CDR3: TGTGCCACCAGCTCCTCGGGAAGGATTGCTACCGGTCCCAAAGGGGAGCTGTTTTTT. Translated: CATSSSGRIATGPKGELFF.

This clonotype was counted at least ten times. The chain joins TRBV3-1 to TRBJ2-1; 14 nucleotides line up with TRBD2. The CDR3 covers 19 residues. The germline gives CDR1 LGHDT, CDR2 YNNKEL (reference sequence). The junction had 8 bases not matched to a gene; V was cut back by 2 bases and J by 2 bases. CDR3 DNA sequence: TGTGCCAGCAGCCAACAACCCGGGACTAGCGGGAGTCCCTACAATGAGCAGTTCTTC. This sequence encodes CASSQQPGTSGSPYNEQFF.